The 19 T cell receptor beta chains below were found in one sample sequenced in a study of T cell repertoires in cytomegalovirus infection. TCRdb reprocessed the reads via MiXCR and lists one record per CDR3 protein. The repertoire holds hundreds of thousands of distinct CDR3 sequences, 20% to 25% seen once, with 15% to 20% in the top ten. The sequencing input was CD8+ T cells from PBMCs. The receptors originated from a human donor in good health (CMV status not recorded). Some clones in this sample may be carry-over from other donors' samples.

Comments on this clonotype: Being one base from a much bigger clone, this may be a read error. The V and J genes are TRBV28 and TRBJ2-4; D is ambiguous. The CDR3 is made up of 14 amino acids. The germline gives CDR1 MDHEN, CDR2 SYDVKM. The CDR3 DNA follows: TGTGCCAGCAGTTTCTGGTTAGCCAAAAACAGTCAGTACTTC. Its translation is CASSFWLAKNSQYF.

The J gene is TRBJ1-4, the V gene TRBV29-1, with a possible D match to TRBD1 (6 bases). Germline V gene sequence: CDR1 SQVTM, CDR2 ANQGSEA. Trimming took 5 bases from V and 6 from J, leaving 10 bases between them. The length of the CDR3 is 12 residues. The CDR3 protein is CSVSRGDEKLFF. The CDR3 bases are TGCAGCGTTTCCAGGGGAGATGAAAAACTGTTTTTT. Full variable domain (outside the CDR3, taken from reference TRBV29-1 and TRBJ1-4): SAVISQKPSRDICQRGTSLTIQCQVDSQVTMMFWYRQQPGQSLTLIATANQGSEATYESGFVIDKFPISRPNLTFSTLTVSNMSPEDSSIYLCSVSRGDEKLFFGSGTQLSVL.

This clonotype was found a few times. V usage is TRBV29-1 and J usage is TRBJ1-1, with TRBD1 matching over 8 bases. CDR1 SQVTM and CDR2 ANQGSEA come from the germline V gene. The length of the CDR3 is 15 residues. J lost 3 bases, V lost 6 bases, and 12 bases had no gene match. The CDR3 coding sequence is TGCAGCGTCCCGGGGGTGGACAGGGCGTACACTGAAGCTTTCTTT. Protein product: CSVPGVDRAYTEAFF.

The genes are TRBV7-9 and TRBJ1-1; TRBD1 matches 9 bases. The CDR3 extends over 13 amino acids. The V segment lost 8 bases and the J segment 5 bases; nucleotides outside the gene matches: 6. CDR1 and CDR2 (germline): SEHNR, FQNEAQ (reference sequence). The CDR3 coding sequence is TGTGCCAGCGGAAGACAGGGGGATACTGAAGCTTTCTTT. It encodes CASGRQGDTEAFF.

This clonotype was detected only a few times. The chain uses TRBV28 and TRBJ2-3; maybe TRBD1 (6 bases). CDR1 is MDHEN, CDR2 SYDVKM, per germline. CDR3 length: 16 amino acids. Trimming shortened V by 2 bases and J by 5 bases, and 17 bases separated the two germline ends. CDR3 residues: CASSLLDSRMQDTQYF. In nucleotides, the CDR3 is TGTGCCAGCAGTTTACTGGACAGTAGGATGCAAGATACGCAGTATTTT.

The chain has TRBV12-3 or TRBV12-4 and TRBJ1-1; a weak D match, TRBD1 (5 bases). Trimming removed 3 bases at V and 0 bases at J, with 8 bases between. The CDR3 sequence is 14 residues long. The chain's CDR3 is CASSFGHLNTEAFF. The CDR3 DNA reads as TGTGCCAGCAGTTTTGGACACCTGAACACTGAAGCTTTCTTT.

The V gene is TRBV7-9, the J gene TRBJ2-3, with 7 bases fitting TRBD2. J was trimmed by 4 bases and V by 4 bases; bases with no gene match: 5. In germline, CDR1 is SEHNR, CDR2 FQNEAQ (reference sequence). CDR3 length equals 14 residues. This chain's CDR3 is CASSWRLAPDTQYF. DNA of the CDR3: TGTGCCAGCAGCTGGAGACTAGCTCCAGATACGCAGTATTTT.

J is TRBJ1-2 and V is TRBV2; D is uncertain. V lost 1 base and J 3 bases, leaving 12 bases between the germline ends. In germline, CDR1 is SNHLY, CDR2 FYNNEI. CDR3 length equals 15 residues. CDR3 amino acids: CASSEGGLADYGYTF. CDR3 nucleotides: TGTGCCAGCAGTGAAGGAGGGCTTGCTGACTATGGCTACACCTTC.

This clonotype was seen more than once but under ten times. This sequence joins TRBV7-9 and TRBJ1-2, with 10 bases lining up with TRBD1. CDR3 length: 15 amino acids. V shed 4 bases and J 2 bases; nucleotides not matched to a gene: 4. Germline CDR1 and CDR2: SEHNR and FQNEAQ (reference sequence). The CDR3 here is CASSSGTGENYGYTF. CDR3 DNA sequence: TGTGCCAGCAGCTCAGGGACAGGGGAGAACTATGGCTACACCTTC. Complete variable domain (other parts from reference TRBV7-9 and TRBJ1-2): DTGVSQNPRHKITKRGQNVTFRCDPISEHNRLYWYRQTLGQGPEFLTYFQNEAQLEKSRLLSDRFSAERPKGSFSTLEIQRTEQGDSAMYLCASSSGTGENYGYTFGSGTRLTVV.

This rearrangement joins TRBV28 to TRBJ1-5; no definite D call. Trimming cost V 4 bases and J 6 bases, with 13 bases left between them. Germline CDR1 and CDR2: MDHEN and SYDVKM. The CDR3 totals 14 residues. CDR3 DNA sequence: TGTGCCAGCAGTTGGACGCCCGTCGGTCAGCCCCAGCATTTT. This codes for CASSWTPVGQPQHF.

This chain connects TRBV7-9 to TRBJ1-5; TRBD1 is a possible D gene (5 bases). The germline gives CDR1 SEHNR, CDR2 FQNEAQ (reference sequence). The CDR3 is 12 amino acids. Trimming cost V 0 bases and J 15 bases, with 12 bases left between them. The CDR3 nucleotides are TGTGCCAGCAGCTTAGCGGGCGGGGGAGCGCATTTT. It translates to CASSLAGGGAHF. Using reference TRBV7-9 and TRBJ1-5 for the parts outside the CDR3, the full variable domain is DTGVSQNPRHKITKRGQNVTFRCDPISEHNRLYWYRQTLGQGPEFLTYFQNEAQLEKSRLLSDRFSAERPKGSFSTLEIQRTEQGDSAMYLCASSLAGGGAHFGDGTRLSIL.

This clonotype was seen more than once but under ten times. This chain uses TRBV24-1 with TRBJ2-7; the D gene is possibly TRBD1 (5 bases). Trimming removed 2 bases from V and 1 base from J, with 8 bases in between. The CDR3 loop spans 14 amino acids. In germline, CDR1 is KGHDR, CDR2 SFDVKD. The CDR3 loop reads CATSDSGPSYEQYF. The CDR3 region has the DNA TGTGCCACCAGTGATTCAGGGCCGTCCTACGAGCAGTACTTC.

In its sample, this clonotype was seen a few times. The V and J genes are TRBV7-9 and TRBJ2-7; no firm D call. V lost 5 bases and J lost 2, with 19 bases in between. The germline gives CDR1 SEHNR, CDR2 FQNEAQ (reference sequence). The CDR3 is 16 residues long. CDR3 sequence: CASSPGQVMGAYEQYF. DNA for the CDR3: TGTGCCAGCAGCCCGGGCCAGGTGATGGGCGCCTACGAGCAGTACTTC. The complete variable domain, with remaining parts taken from reference TRBV7-9 and TRBJ2-7, reads DTGVSQNPRHKITKRGQNVTFRCDPISEHNRLYWYRQTLGQGPEFLTYFQNEAQLEKSRLLSDRFSAERPKGSFSTLEIQRTEQGDSAMYLCASSPGQVMGAYEQYFGPGTRLTVT.

This clonotype was seen only a few times. The chain carries TRBV12-3 or TRBV12-4 and TRBJ2-7; D is possibly TRBD2 (7 bases). This CDR3 has 14 residues. Trimming removed 6 bases at V and 3 bases at J, with 15 bases between. CDR3 DNA sequence: TGTGCCAGCAGCTGGGGGGGCGGCGACTACGAGCAGTACTTC. Amino acid sequence: CASSWGGGDYEQYF.

This clonotype was detected ten times or more. The J gene is TRBJ2-7, the V gene TRBV7-9, with TRBD1 matching over 7 bases. CDR3 size: 13 residues. Looked up from germline, CDR1 is SEHNR and CDR2 is FQNEAQ (reference sequence). V lost 6 bases to trimming and J lost 0 bases; unmatched junction nucleotides: 2. DNA of the CDR3: TGTGCCAGCAGGGACAGGTACTCCTACGAGCAGTACTTC. This encodes CASRDRYSYEQYF.

This clonotype was detected a few times. The gene calls are TRBV2 and TRBJ2-5; TRBD2 matches at 10 bases. CDR3 length: 15 amino acids. After removal of 7 bases from V and 0 bases from J, the junction contained 5 bases not matched to a gene. The germline V gene has CDR1 SNHLY and CDR2 FYNNEI. This chain's CDR3 is CASTRLAGDQETQYF. DNA for the CDR3: TGTGCCAGCACCAGGCTAGCGGGGGACCAAGAGACCCAGTACTTC.

This clonotype occurred a few times. The chain joins TRBV14 to TRBJ1-2, with a tentative D call TRBD1 (5 bases). Trimming removed 0 bases at V and 8 bases at J, with 22 bases between. The germline V gene has CDR1 SGHDN and CDR2 FVKESK. The CDR3 has 17 residues. The CDR3 DNA reads as TGTGCCAGCAGCCAAGAACCCGCGGTTCAGGGCATTTACGGCTACACCTTC. Amino acid sequence: CASSQEPAVQGIYGYTF. Full variable domain (outside the CDR3, taken from reference TRBV14 and TRBJ1-2): EAGVTQFPSHSVIEKGQTVTLRCDPISGHDNLYWYRRVMGKEIKFLLHFVKESKQDESGMPNNRFLAERTGGTYSTLKVQPAELEDSGVYFCASSQEPAVQGIYGYTFGSGTRLTVV.

In its sample, this clonotype ranks as medium-sized. The chain recombines TRBV12-3 or TRBV12-4 with TRBJ2-4, with 7 bases that match TRBD1. V was clipped by 5 bases and J by 9 bases; unmatched bases: 13. This CDR3 region has 15 residues. CDR3 DNA sequence: TGTGCCAGCAGTCGCGTCGACAGGGTTGGTAGCATTCAGTACTTC. This encodes CASSRVDRVGSIQYF.

Details on this clonotype: Possible read error: a much larger clone is one base away. The chain recombines TRBV28 with TRBJ2-1; a possible D gene is TRBD2 (6 bases). Germline CDR1 and CDR2: MDHEN and SYDVKM. This CDR3 has 15 residues. CDR3 DNA: TGTGCCAGCAGTTTATCCGGGACTGGATTAAATGGGCAGTTCTTC. Its protein product is CASSLSGTGLNGQFF.